One and the same sample provided the 18 T cell receptor beta chains below, sequenced in a study of blood T cell repertoires in COVID-19. Generated by immunoSEQ multiplex PCR, the TCRdb table keeps only in-frame clones and is missing some. The sample includes roughly 280,000 clones, roughly 85% of them seen just once. Specimen: peripheral blood. Every receptor here comes from a man aged 60-69 years who had recovered from COVID-19.

A note on this clone: Other DNA sequences within the sample encode an identical CDR3. The chain couples TRBV18 to TRBJ2-7; perhaps TRBD1 as D (6 bases). CDR1 is KGHSH, CDR2 LQKENI, per germline. The CDR3 is made up of 13 amino acids. V gave up 4 bases and J gave up 1 base, with 8 bases separating them. The CDR3 coding sequence is TGTGCCAGCTCACTAGACAGGTCCTACGAGCAGTACTTC. The encoded protein is CASSLDRSYEQYF.

The CDR3 DNA sequence: TGTGCCAGCAGGGGTACCGGGACAGGGTTATACGAGCAGTACTTC. Protein: CASRGTGTGLYEQYF. The rearrangement uses TRBV25-1 and TRBJ2-7; 9 bases fit TRBD1. This CDR3 is 15 amino acids long. Germline CDR1 is MGHDK and CDR2 is SYGVNS. The V and J ends lost 6 bases and 4 bases, in that order; junction bases with no gene match: 10.

J is TRBJ1-6 and V is TRBV5-6; D unresolved. Trimming shortened V by 1 base and J by 5 bases, and 7 bases separated the two germline ends. The CDR3 sequence is 14 residues long. CDR1 and CDR2 (germline): SGHDT, YYEEEE. CDR3 protein: CASSLKQHNSPLHF. The CDR3 nucleotides read TGTGCCAGCAGCTTGAAACAGCATAATTCACCCCTCCACTTT. The variable domain in full, completed from reference TRBV5-6 and TRBJ1-6, reads DAGVTQSPTHLIKTRGQQVTLRCSPKSGHDTVSWYQQALGQGPQFIFQYYEEEERQRGNFPDRFSGHQFPNYSSELNVNALLLGDSALYLCASSLKQHNSPLHFGNGTRLTVT.

This chain connects TRBV30 to TRBJ2-7; 9 bases match TRBD1. This CDR3 contains 13 residues. V lost 4 bases and J lost 4; bases outside the gene matches: 5. Germline loops: CDR1 GTSNPN, CDR2 SVGIG (reference sequence). This CDR3 is CAWIGTGSYEQYF. The CDR3 nucleotides read TGTGCCTGGATCGGGACAGGGTCTTACGAGCAGTACTTC. Variable domain in full (rest from reference TRBV30 and TRBJ2-7): SQTIHQWPATLVQPVGSPLSLECTVEGTSNPNLYWYRQAAGRGLQLLFYSVGIGQISSEVPQNLSASRPQDRQFILSSKKLLLSDSGFYLCAWIGTGSYEQYFGPGTRLTVT.

The V call is TRBV30, the J call TRBJ1-2; TRBD1 might be the D (5 bases). V was clipped by 7 bases and J by 4 bases, with 25 bases between them. CDR1 is GTSNPN, CDR2 SVGIG, per germline (reference sequence). The CDR3 spans 16 residues. CDR3 in DNA: TGTGCCTCCTCCGAAGGCGGGGGGAGGTTGATCTATGGCTACACCTTC. Translating it yields CASSEGGGRLIYGYTF.

This clone was recorded a few times. V is TRBV15 and J is TRBJ2-3; possibly TRBD2 for D (5 bases). Looked up from germline, CDR1 is LNHNV and CDR2 is YYDKDF (reference sequence). V gave up 5 bases and J gave up 6 bases, with 12 bases separating them. CDR3 length: 13 residues. As DNA, the CDR3 is TGTGCCACCAGCGCTCAGACTAAGGATACGCAGTATTTT. Amino acids: CATSAQTKDTQYF.

This rearrangement joins TRBV21-1 to TRBJ2-7; TRBD2, the D gene given by the table, was not confirmed from the DNA. TRBV21-1 is marked as a pseudogene. There are 15 residues in the CDR3. The CDR3 coding sequence is TGTGCCAGCAGCAGGACTAGCGGGAGGGACTACGAGCAGTACTTC. Residues: CASSRTSGRDYEQYF.

DNA of the CDR3: TGTGCCAGCAGTGTCTTAGGGACAGGGGCCCCACGGTCACCCCTCCACTTT. It is translated as CASSVLGTGAPRSPLHF. The rearrangement links TRBV2 to TRBJ1-6; 10 nucleotides match TRBD1. The germline V gene encodes CDR1 SNHLY and CDR2 FYNNEI. The CDR3 sequence is 17 residues long. J gave up 10 bases and V 4 bases, and 13 bases lay outside the gene matches.

CDR3 in amino acids: CASSAGQGEAFF. In DNA, the CDR3 is TGTGCCAGCTCAGCGGGACAGGGCGAAGCTTTCTTT. The J gene is TRBJ1-1, the V gene TRBV18; TRBD1 aligns across 9 bases. V lost 5 bases to trimming and J lost 8 bases; unmatched junction nucleotides: 3. This CDR3 contains 12 residues. In germline, CDR1 is KGHSH, CDR2 LQKENI.

This clone was counted a few times. The rearrangement joins TRBV28 to TRBJ2-7, with TRBD1 as a possible D gene (6 bases). The V end lost 6 bases, the J end lost 1 base, and 19 bases lay between the germline ends. Germline V gene sequence: CDR1 MDHEN, CDR2 SYDVKM. The CDR3 contains 16 residues. The CDR3 sequence: CASSSPSTGLSYEQYF. The CDR3 DNA reads as TGTGCCAGCAGCTCCCCCTCGACAGGTCTTTCCTACGAGCAGTACTTC.

The genes are TRBV6-6 and TRBJ2-4; D is perhaps TRBD1 (5 bases). This CDR3 is built from 15 residues. Trimming cost V 7 bases and J 0 bases, with 13 bases left between them. Germline V CDR1 and CDR2: MNHNY, SVGAGI (reference sequence). The CDR3 DNA reads as TGTGCCAGCACCCACAGGCCTCTAGCCAAAAACATTCAGTACTTC. It is translated as CASTHRPLAKNIQYF.

The chain carries TRBV19 and TRBJ2-1; 8 bases fit TRBD2. J was trimmed by 9 bases and V by 0 bases; bases with no gene match: 4. The germline V gene encodes CDR1 LNHDA and CDR2 SQIVND (reference sequence). This CDR3 is 14 amino acids long. CDR3 loop: CASSIDRGGVEQFF. The CDR3 DNA is TGTGCCAGTAGTATAGACCGGGGGGGTGTTGAGCAGTTCTTC.

This rearrangement joins TRBV19 to TRBJ2-1, with TRBD2 matching 12 bases. V lost 5 bases to trimming and J lost 1 base; unmatched junction nucleotides: 15. CDR1 and CDR2 (germline): LNHDA, SQIVND (reference sequence). The CDR3 consists of 20 residues. Here the CDR3 reads CASSPLGLAGGPASYNEQFF. In DNA form, the CDR3 reads TGTGCCAGTAGTCCTCTCGGTCTAGCGGGAGGGCCCGCGTCCTACAATGAGCAGTTCTTC. Full variable domain (missing parts from reference TRBV19 and TRBJ2-1): DGGITQSPKYLFRKEGQNVTLSCEQNLNHDAMYWYRQDPGQGLRLIYYSQIVNDFQKGDIAEGYSVSREKKESFPLTVTSAQKNPTAFYLCASSPLGLAGGPASYNEQFFGPGTRLTVL.

The chain uses TRBV10-1 and TRBJ1-1; D unresolved. Trimming removed 3 bases at V and 3 bases at J, with 8 bases between. The CDR3 extends over 13 amino acids. CDR1 and CDR2 (germline): WNHNN, SYGVQD (reference sequence). The CDR3 nucleotides read TGCGCCAGCAGTGACGCCCGGGACACTGAAGCTTTCTTT. The encoded protein is CASSDARDTEAFF.

V is TRBV5-1 and J is TRBJ2-3, with TRBD1 identical over 7 bases. V gave up 5 bases and J gave up 3 bases; unmatched junction bases: 15. The germline V gene encodes CDR1 SGHRS and CDR2 YFSETQ. The CDR3 runs 17 residues. This CDR3 reads CASRLGNTGQQTDTQYF. The CDR3 region has the DNA TGCGCCAGCAGGCTGGGGAATACGGGACAGCAAACAGATACGCAGTATTTT.

The chain is built from TRBV19 and TRBJ1-5, with 7 bases fitting TRBD1. Germline V gives CDR1 LNHDA, CDR2 SQIVND (reference sequence). CDR3 length: 15 amino acids. With V trimmed by 5 bases and J by 6 bases, 10 bases remained unmatched. CDR3 sequence: CASSWILAGGQPQHF. The CDR3 DNA reads TGTGCCAGTAGTTGGATATTGGCAGGGGGTCAGCCCCAGCATTTT. Looking up the rest from reference TRBV19 and TRBJ1-5 gives the full variable domain: DGGITQSPKYLFRKEGQNVTLSCEQNLNHDAMYWYRQDPGQGLRLIYYSQIVNDFQKGDIAEGYSVSREKKESFPLTVTSAQKNPTAFYLCASSWILAGGQPQHFGDGTRLSIL.

This clone has just a few counts. V usage is TRBV3-1 (or the pseudogene TRBV3-2) and J usage is TRBJ1-1, with TRBD1 identical over 7 bases. V shed 4 bases, J shed 3 bases, and the junction held 5 bases outside the gene matches. CDR3 length: 14 amino acids. From germline, CDR1 is LGHDT and CDR2 YNNKEL (reference sequence). CDR3 DNA: TGTGCCAGCAGCCCCTGGACAGGCGACACTGAAGCTTTCTTT. This encodes CASSPWTGDTEAFF.

The CDR3 DNA reads TGTGCCAGCAGCTTCGGTGGCTACACCTTC. This encodes CASSFGGYTF. This rearrangement joins TRBV7-9 to TRBJ1-2; D not certain. V was shortened by 3 bases and J by 7 bases, with 3 bases between the two germline ends. The CDR3 totals 10 residues. Per the germline V gene, CDR1 is SEHNR and CDR2 is FQNEAQ (reference sequence).